This record looks at one TCR beta chain sequence and its context. Its antigen is undetermined. The data derive from a study of early T cells in non-severe SARS-CoV-2 infection. About the research overall: Whole-blood bulk RNA, unsorted, was sequenced, and chains were unpaired.

V lost 6 bases, J lost 4 bases, and 8 bases stayed unmatched. Germline assignment: CDR1 SEHNR and CDR2 FQNEAQ (reference sequence). The CDR3 loop spans 15 amino acids. Regarding the study as a whole: Clonotype matching in VDJdb favored anti-spike CD8 responses and did not capture private and CD4 specificities.

Unique molecular identifiers were affixed to single, distinct cDNA molecules. TCRdb redid the calling of the 5' RACE reads with MiXCR, one entry per CDR3 protein. The sample includes 56,000 or so distinct CDR3 sequences, 8% to 9% of them seen just once. The receptor was derived from an adult who was a healthcare worker with PCR-confirmed SARS-CoV-2 infection or an uninfected control (not recorded which). The gene calls are TRBV7-9 and TRBJ1-5, with 8 bases identical to TRBD1. Sequencing used whole blood. The CDR3 reads CASSPGQGGNQPQHF. DNA of the CDR3: TGTGCCAGCAGTCCCGGACAGGGAGGTAATCAGCCCCAGCATTTT.